The present T cell receptor beta chain was sequenced within a study of cytomegalovirus exposure and HLA in healthy donors. General study findings and limits: Later analysis showed TCR association rates varying by HLA locus, highest for DRB1 and lowest for HLA-C.

In the PCR, 60 Vbeta and 13 Jbeta primers were used. The table came from immunoSEQ multiplex PCR; TCRdb's copy has only in-frame clones and leaves some out. There are around 200,000 clones in the sample; approximately 80% occur only once, and 0.55% to 0.7% lies in the top ten. V shed 4 bases and J 2 bases; nucleotides not matched to a gene: 5. Germline CDR1 is SGHRS and CDR2 is YFSETQ. The CDR3 is made up of 14 amino acids. In this sample, this clone turned up a few times. Its antigen remains unidentified. At the DNA level, this CDR3 is encoded by other sequences in the same sample as well. The sequenced material came from PBMCs. This receptor was identified in a woman aged 40 to 50 in good health and CMV-seronegative. The V call is TRBV5-1, the J call TRBJ1-1, with 7 bases lining up with TRBD1. The CDR3 region is CASSPGTANTEAFF. CDR3 sequence (DNA): TGCGCCAGCAGCCCGGGGACAGCAAACACTGAAGCTTTCTTT. Complete variable domain (other parts from reference TRBV5-1 and TRBJ1-1): KAGVTQTPRYLIKTRGQQVTLSCSPISGHRSVSWYQQTPGQGLQFLFEYFSETQRNKGNFPGRFSGRQFSNSRSEMNVSTLELGDSALYLCASSPGTANTEAFFGQGTRLTVV.